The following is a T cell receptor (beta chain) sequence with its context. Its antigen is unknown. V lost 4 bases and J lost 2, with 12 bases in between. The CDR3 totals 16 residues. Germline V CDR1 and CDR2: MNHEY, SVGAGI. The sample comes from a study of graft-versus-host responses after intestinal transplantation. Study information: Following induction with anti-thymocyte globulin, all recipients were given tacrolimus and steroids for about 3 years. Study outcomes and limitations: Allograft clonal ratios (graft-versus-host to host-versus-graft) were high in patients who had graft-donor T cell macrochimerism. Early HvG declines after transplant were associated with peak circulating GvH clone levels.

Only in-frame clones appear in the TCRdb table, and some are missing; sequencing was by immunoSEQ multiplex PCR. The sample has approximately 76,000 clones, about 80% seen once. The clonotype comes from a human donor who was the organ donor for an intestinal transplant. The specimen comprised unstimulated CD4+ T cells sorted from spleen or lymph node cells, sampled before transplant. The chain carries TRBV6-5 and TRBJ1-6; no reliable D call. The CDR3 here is CASSWARAPYNSPLHF. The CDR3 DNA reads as TGTGCCAGCAGTTGGGCGCGAGCTCCCTATAATTCACCCCTCCACTTT.